This TCR beta chain came from a study of cytomegalovirus exposure and HLA in healthy donors. This clone occurred once. Its antigen is still unknown. PCR involved 60 Vbeta and 13 Jbeta primers. Assay: immunoSEQ multiplex PCR; the TCRdb copy retains only in-frame clones and omits some. The sample shows 53,000 or so clones, more than 70% of them seen only once. This CDR3 region has 14 residues. Germline V gene lookup returns CDR1 SGHVS and CDR2 FQNEAQ. The V gene lost 0 bases and the J gene lost 4 bases, with 9 bases spanning the gap. The study, taken as a whole, reports: The authors listed 150 to 200 TCR beta chains as cytomegalovirus-associated.

Input material: PBMCs. The receptor's source is a man between 25 and 39 years old in good health and CMV-seropositive. This chain links TRBV7-8 with TRBJ1-1, with a weak D call TRBD1 (6 bases). The CDR3 bases are TGTGCCAGCAGCTTAGCGCAGGGGTTCACTGAAGCTTTCTTT. It encodes CASSLAQGFTEAFF.